This record concerns one T cell receptor beta chain sequence. The antigen remains undetermined. The CDR3 consists of 16 residues. Germline values: CDR1 MNHEY, CDR2 SVGAGI. Trimming removed 3 bases from V and 7 bases from J, with 19 bases in between. This entry is derived from a study of identical twins. TCRdb fed the 5' RACE reads into MiXCR, producing one record per CDR3 protein. The table records fewer than 900,000 distinct CDR3 sequences, 15% to 20% of them present only once. General study findings and limits: One should note that invariant MAIT and iNKT cells could partly confound zero-insertion analyses.

The same sample was also used in a study of T cells expressing NK-cell markers. That work states: An anti-gamma-delta TCR antibody confined sorting to alpha-beta TCR T cells across several of the experiments. Five to seven of the donors carried dominant NKG2C+ clonotypes that took up roughly 1.0-8% of their CD8+ T cells.

This chain connects TRBV6-5 to TRBJ2-1; perhaps TRBD1 as D (5 bases). This TCR was sampled from a woman under 30 in good health. Source material: PBMCs. CDR3 sequence (DNA): TGTGCCAGCAGTTATGGGCCCATGAGAGCAGGGAATGAGCAGTTCTTC. Its protein product is CASSYGPMRAGNEQFF.